This T cell receptor (beta chain) was sequenced in a study of siplizumab effects on memory and regulatory T cells. Germline V gene data show CDR1 as LGHNA and CDR2 as YSLEER. The CDR3 runs to 14 residues. The ends were cut back, 0 bases at V and 10 bases at J, with 13 bases in the middle. General study findings and limits: It was not possible to assign a naive or memory phenotype to roughly 75-97% of proliferating CD4+ or CD8+ clones. Contribution to the alloresponse seemed major for naive T cells, which also seemed more diverse than memory cells.

Some clones are missing from TCRdb's copy, which holds only in-frame ones; the method was immunoSEQ multiplex PCR. In the table there are approximately 94,000 clones, roughly 93% of which are singletons. Details on this clone: Antigen unknown.

The chain couples TRBV4-3 to TRBJ2-1; TRBD2 might be the D (5 bases). The sample consisted of CD8+ T cells sorted from blood. The TCR sequence derives from a human donor in good health. Here the CDR3 reads CASSQEGGVAEQFF. The CDR3 DNA is TGCGCCAGCAGCCAAGAAGGAGGAGTAGCGGAGCAGTTCTTC.